This T cell receptor beta chain was captured by sequencing in a study of tumor-infiltrating lymphocytes in primary liver carcinoma. Unsorted bulk tissue, about 19-31 mg of it, served as the source for co-extraction of RNA and DNA. Surgical resection was used to treat these primary liver carcinoma patients. Findings and caveats of the study: Just around 7-25% of top clones spanned all five tumor regions.

Total RNA (approximately 500 ng) served as template for TCR beta cDNA synthesis primed by a constant-region primer. Modified slightly, ARM-PCR produced TCR beta libraries over three nested multiplex PCR rounds. It was with TRBV1-TRBV30 forward primers and a C-beta reverse primer that the first two PCR rounds were run, at approximately 9 cycles each. MiXCR was run by TCRdb on the multiplex PCR reads, yielding one entry per CDR3 protein. The sample records roughly 100,000 distinct CDR3 sequences, approximately 82% being singletons. The CDR3 runs to 16 residues. From germline, CDR1 is SGHDT and CDR2 YYEEEE. Concerning this clonotype itself: Its antigen is unidentified. One end of the junction does not line up with germline, which may come from a read error.

Input material: liver tumor tissue from sampling region 3. Subset denoted: tumor region T3, left-lateral pole. The sequence was obtained from a man aged 35-49 years with primary liver carcinoma and hepatitis B virus infection. The chain uses TRBV5-6 and TRBJ2-1, with D possibly being TRBD1 (6 bases). CDR3: CASSLVARAGGKEQFF. DNA for the CDR3: TGTGCCAGCAGCTTGGTTGCGAGAGCTGGGGGCAAAGAGCAATTCTTC.